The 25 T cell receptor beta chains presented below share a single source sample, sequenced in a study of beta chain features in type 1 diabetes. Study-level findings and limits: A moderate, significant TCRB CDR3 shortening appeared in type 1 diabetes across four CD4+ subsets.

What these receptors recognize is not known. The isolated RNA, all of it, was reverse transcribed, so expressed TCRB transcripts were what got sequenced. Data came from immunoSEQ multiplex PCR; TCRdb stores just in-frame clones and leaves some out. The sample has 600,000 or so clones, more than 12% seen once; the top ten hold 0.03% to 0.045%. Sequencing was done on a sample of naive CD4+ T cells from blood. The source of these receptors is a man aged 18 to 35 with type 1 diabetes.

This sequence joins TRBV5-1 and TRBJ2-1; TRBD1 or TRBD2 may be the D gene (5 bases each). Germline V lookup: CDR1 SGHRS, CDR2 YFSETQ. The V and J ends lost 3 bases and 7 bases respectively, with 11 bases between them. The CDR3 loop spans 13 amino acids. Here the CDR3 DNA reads TGCGCCAGCAGCTCGGTCGAGGGGAATGAGCAGTTCTTC. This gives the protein CASSSVEGNEQFF.

For the CDR3, the DNA is TGTGCCAGCAGTCTCGACAGCCGGGACAGGTTCTCCTACGAGCAGTACTTC. Amino acid sequence: CASSLDSRDRFSYEQYF. This chain joins TRBV7-8 and TRBJ2-7; 8 bases are shared with TRBD1. The ends lost 6 bases at V and 0 bases at J; junction bases unmatched: 13. CDR3 size: 17 residues. Germline assignment: CDR1 SGHVS and CDR2 FQNEAQ. Together with reference TRBV7-8 and TRBJ2-7, the CDR3 gives the full variable domain: GAGVSQSPRYKVAKRGQDVALRCDPISGHVSLFWYQQALGQGPEFLTYFQNEAQLDKSGLPSDRFFAERPEGSVSTLKIQRTQQEDSAVYLCASSLDSRDRFSYEQYFGPGTRLTVT.

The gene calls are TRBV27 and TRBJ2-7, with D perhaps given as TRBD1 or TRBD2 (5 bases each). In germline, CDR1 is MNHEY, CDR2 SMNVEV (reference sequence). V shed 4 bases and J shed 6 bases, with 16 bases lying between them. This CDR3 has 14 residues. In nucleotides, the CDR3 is TGTGCCAGCAGTTCGGGACCGCTTCCTGGCGAGCAGTACTTC. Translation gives CASSSGPLPGEQYF.

The CDR3 spells CASSLHYGYTF. The CDR3 DNA reads as TGTGCCAGCAGCCTACACTATGGCTACACCTTC. This chain uses TRBV9 with TRBJ1-2, with D unresolved. From germline, CDR1 is SGDLS and CDR2 YYNGEE. CDR3 size: 11 residues. V lost 4 bases and J 3 bases, leaving 4 bases between the germline ends.

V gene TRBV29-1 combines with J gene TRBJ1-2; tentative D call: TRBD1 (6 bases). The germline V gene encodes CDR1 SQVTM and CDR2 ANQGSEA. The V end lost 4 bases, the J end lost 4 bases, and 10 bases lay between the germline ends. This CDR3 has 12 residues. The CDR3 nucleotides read TGCAGCGTTGGAGTGGGGGCCTATGGCTACACCTTC. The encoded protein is CSVGVGAYGYTF.

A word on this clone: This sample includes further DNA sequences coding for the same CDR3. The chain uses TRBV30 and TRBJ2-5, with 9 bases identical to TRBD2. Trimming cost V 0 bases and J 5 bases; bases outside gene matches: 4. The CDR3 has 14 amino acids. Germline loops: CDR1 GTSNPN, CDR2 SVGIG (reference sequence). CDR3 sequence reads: CAWSVAGGPETQYF. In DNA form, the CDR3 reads TGTGCCTGGAGTGTTGCGGGGGGGCCCGAGACCCAGTACTTC.

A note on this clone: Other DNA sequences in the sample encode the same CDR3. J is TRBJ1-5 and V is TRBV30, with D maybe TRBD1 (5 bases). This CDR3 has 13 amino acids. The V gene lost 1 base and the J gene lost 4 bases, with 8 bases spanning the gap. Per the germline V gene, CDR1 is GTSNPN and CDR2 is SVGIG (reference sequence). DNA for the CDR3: TGTGCCTGGAGTGGACAGACAAATCAGCCCCAGCATTTT. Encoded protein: CAWSGQTNQPQHF.

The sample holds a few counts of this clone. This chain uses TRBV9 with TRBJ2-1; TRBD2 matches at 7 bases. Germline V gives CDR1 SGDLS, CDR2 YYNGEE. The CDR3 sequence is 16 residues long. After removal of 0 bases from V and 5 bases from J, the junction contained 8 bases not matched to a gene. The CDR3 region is CASSVDFRDYHNEQFF. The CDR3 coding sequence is TGTGCCAGCAGCGTAGATTTCCGGGACTACCACAATGAGCAGTTCTTC.

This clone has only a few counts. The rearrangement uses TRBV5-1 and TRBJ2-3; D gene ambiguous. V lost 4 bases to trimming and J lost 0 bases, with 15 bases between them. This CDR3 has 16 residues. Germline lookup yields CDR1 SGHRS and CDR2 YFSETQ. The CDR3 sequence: CASSETLDTSTDTQYF. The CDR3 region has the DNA TGCGCCAGCAGCGAAACCCTAGACACTAGCACAGATACGCAGTATTTT.

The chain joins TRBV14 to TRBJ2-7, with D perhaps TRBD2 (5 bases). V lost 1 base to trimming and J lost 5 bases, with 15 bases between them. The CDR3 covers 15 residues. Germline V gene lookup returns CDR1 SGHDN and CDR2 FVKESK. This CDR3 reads CASSQVSGNRNEQYF. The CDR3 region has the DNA TGTGCCAGCAGCCAAGTATCGGGAAATAGGAACGAGCAGTACTTC.

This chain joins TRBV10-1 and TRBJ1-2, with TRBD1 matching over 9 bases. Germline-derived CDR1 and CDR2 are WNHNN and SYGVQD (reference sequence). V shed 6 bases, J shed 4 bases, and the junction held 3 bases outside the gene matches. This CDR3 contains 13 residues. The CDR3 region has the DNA TGCGCCAGCAGCCGGGACAGGGTCTATGGCTACACCTTC. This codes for CASSRDRVYGYTF.

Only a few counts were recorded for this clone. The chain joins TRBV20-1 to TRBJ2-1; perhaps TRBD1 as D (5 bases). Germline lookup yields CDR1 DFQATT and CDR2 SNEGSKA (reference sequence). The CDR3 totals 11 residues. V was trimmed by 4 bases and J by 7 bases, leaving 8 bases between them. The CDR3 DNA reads TGCAGTGCTACAGGGTCAAATGAGCAGTTCTTC. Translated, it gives CSATGSNEQFF.

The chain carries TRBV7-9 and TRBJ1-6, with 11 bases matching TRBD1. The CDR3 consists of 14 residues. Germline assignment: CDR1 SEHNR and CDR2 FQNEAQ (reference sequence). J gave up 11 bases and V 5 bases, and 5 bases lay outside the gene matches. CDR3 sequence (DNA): TGTGCCAGCAGCCGGAGGACAGGGGGCACACCCCTCCACTTT. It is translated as CASSRRTGGTPLHF.

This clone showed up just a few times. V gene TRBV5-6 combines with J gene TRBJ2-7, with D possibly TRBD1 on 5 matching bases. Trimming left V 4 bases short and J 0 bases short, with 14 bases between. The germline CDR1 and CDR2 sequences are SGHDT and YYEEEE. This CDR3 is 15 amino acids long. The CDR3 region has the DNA TGTGCCAGCAGCGGAAGGGGCACCCTCTCCTACGAGCAGTACTTC. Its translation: CASSGRGTLSYEQYF.

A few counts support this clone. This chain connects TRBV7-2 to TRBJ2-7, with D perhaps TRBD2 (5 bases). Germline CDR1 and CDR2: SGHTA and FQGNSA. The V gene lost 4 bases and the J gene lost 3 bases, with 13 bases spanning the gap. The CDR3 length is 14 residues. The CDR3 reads CASSSAGINYEQYF. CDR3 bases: TGTGCCAGCAGCTCCGCCGGGATCAACTACGAGCAGTACTTC. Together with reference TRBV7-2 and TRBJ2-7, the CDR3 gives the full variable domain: GAGVSQSPSNKVTEKGKDVELRCDPISGHTALYWYRQSLGQGLEFLIYFQGNSAPDKSGLPSDRFSAERTGGSVSTLTIQRTQQEDSAVYLCASSSAGINYEQYFGPGTRLTVT.

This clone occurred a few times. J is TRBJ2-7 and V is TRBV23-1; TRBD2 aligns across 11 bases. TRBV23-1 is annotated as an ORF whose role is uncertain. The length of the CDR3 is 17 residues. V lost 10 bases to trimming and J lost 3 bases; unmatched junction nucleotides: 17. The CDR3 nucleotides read TGCGCCAATACAGGGACTAGCGGAAAGAAGACCAGCTACGAGCAGTACTTC. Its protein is CANTGTSGKKTSYEQYF.

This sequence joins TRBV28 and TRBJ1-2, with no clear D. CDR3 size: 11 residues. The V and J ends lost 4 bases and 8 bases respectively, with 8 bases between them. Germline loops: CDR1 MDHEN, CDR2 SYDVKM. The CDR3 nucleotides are TGTGCCAGCAGTTCTGGTCAAGGCTACACCTTC. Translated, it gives CASSSGQGYTF.

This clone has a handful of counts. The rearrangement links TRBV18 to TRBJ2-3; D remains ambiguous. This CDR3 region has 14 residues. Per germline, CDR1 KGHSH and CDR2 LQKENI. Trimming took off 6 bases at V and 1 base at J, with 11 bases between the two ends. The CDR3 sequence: CASSTRVGTDTQYF. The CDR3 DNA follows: TGTGCCAGCTCCACCAGAGTGGGCACAGATACGCAGTATTTT.

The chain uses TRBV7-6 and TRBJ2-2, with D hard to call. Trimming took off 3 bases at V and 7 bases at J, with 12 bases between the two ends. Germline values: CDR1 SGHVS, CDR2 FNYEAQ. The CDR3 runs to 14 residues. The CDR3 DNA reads TGTGCCAGCAGCTTGGAAGGGATAGGCGGGGAGCTGTTTTTT. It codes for CASSLEGIGGELFF.

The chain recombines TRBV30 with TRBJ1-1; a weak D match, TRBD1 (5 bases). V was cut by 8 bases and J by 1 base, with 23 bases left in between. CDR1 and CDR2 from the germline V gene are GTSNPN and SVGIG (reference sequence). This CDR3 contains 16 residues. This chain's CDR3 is CARDRGSSRENTEAFF. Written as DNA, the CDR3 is TGTGCCCGCGACCGGGGGTCATCCAGGGAGAACACTGAAGCTTTCTTT.

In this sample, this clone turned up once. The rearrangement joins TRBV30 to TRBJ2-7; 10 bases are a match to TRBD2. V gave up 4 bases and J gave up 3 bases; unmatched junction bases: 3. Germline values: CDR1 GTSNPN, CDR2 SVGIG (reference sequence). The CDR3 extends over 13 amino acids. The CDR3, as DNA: TGTGCCTGGAAGTCTAGCGGGGGCTACGAGCAGTACTTC. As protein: CAWKSSGGYEQYF.

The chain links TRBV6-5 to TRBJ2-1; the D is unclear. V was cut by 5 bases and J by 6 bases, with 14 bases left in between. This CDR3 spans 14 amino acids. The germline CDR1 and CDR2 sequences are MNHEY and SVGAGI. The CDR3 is CASSTPTRGNEQFF. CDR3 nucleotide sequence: TGTGCCAGCAGTACCCCGACTCGCGGCAATGAGCAGTTCTTC.

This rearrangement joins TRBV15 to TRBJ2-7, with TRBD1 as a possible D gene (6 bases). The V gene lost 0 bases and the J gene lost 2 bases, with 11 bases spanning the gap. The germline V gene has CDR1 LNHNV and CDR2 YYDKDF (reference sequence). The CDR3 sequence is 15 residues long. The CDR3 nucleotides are TGTGCCACCAGCAGAGACCAGGGGCGCGCCTACGAGCAGTACTTC. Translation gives CATSRDQGRAYEQYF.

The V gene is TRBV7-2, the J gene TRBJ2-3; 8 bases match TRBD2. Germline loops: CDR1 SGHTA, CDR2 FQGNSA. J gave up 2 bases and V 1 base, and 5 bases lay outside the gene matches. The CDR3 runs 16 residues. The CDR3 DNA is TGTGCCAGCAGCTTAGGAGTAGCGGGGTACACAGATACGCAGTATTTT. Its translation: CASSLGVAGYTDTQYF.

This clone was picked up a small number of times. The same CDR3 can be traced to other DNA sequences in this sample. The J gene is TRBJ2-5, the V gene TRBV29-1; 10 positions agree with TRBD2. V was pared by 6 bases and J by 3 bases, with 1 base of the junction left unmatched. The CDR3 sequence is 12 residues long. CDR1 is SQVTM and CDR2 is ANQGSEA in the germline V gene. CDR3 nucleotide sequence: TGCAGCGTCCTAGCGGGAGAAGAGACCCAGTACTTC. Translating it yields CSVLAGEETQYF.